This TCR beta chain was retrieved from a study of cytomegalovirus exposure and HLA in healthy donors. Turning to the study itself: In a previous analysis, nearly 120 million unique TCR beta sequences were found from approximately 180 million T cells. Findings and caveats of the study: Later on, an analysis showed TCR association rates differing by HLA locus, with DRB1 the most and HLA-C the fewest. Based on reports, TCR beta sequences accurately predicted HLA-A and HLA-B alleles for most subjects.

The PCR had 60 Vbeta and 13 Jbeta primers. Sequencing used immunoSEQ multiplex PCR; TCRdb keeps in-frame clones, though not all of them. The data contain 90,000 to 130,000 clones, around 76% of them singletons. The V end was cut by 5 bases, the J end by 3 bases, with 15 bases between. The CDR3 loop spans 14 amino acids. Per the germline V gene, CDR1 is SGHRS and CDR2 is YFSETQ. This clone was observed once. Its antigen is unidentified. When sampled, the donors appeared nominally healthy, though they likely had unrecorded immune exposures. This receptor was taken from a man aged 25-45 years in good health and CMV-seropositive. The sequenced sample was PBMCs. V is TRBV5-1 and J is TRBJ2-7; D possibly corresponds to TRBD2 (5 bases). The CDR3 region is CASSEDGRFYEQYF. For the CDR3, the DNA is TGCGCCAGCAGTGAGGATGGGAGATTCTACGAGCAGTACTTC.